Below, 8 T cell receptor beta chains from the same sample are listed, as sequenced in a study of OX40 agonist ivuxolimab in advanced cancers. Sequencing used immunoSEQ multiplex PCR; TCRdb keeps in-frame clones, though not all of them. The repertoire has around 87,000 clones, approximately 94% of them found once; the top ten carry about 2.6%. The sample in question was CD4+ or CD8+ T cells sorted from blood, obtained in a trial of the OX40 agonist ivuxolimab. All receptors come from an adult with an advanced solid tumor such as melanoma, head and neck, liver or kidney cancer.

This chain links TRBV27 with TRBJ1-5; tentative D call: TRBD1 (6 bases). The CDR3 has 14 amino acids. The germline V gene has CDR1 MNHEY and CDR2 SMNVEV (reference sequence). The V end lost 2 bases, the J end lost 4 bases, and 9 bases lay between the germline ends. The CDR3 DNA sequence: TGTGCCAGCAGTTTAGGACAGTTAAATCAGCCCCAGCATTTT. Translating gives CASSLGQLNQPQHF.

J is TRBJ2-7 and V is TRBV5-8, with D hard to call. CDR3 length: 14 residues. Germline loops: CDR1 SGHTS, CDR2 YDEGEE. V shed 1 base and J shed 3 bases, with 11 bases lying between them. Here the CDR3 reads CASSLPPLNYEQYF. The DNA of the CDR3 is TGTGCCAGCAGCTTGCCCCCCCTCAACTACGAGCAGTACTTC.

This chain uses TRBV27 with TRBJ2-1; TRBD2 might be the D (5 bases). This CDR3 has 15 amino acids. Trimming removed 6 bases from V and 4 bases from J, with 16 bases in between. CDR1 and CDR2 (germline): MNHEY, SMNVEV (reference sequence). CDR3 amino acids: CASSRPRGIYNEQFF. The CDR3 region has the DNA TGTGCCAGCAGCCGACCCCGGGGTATTTACAATGAGCAGTTCTTC.

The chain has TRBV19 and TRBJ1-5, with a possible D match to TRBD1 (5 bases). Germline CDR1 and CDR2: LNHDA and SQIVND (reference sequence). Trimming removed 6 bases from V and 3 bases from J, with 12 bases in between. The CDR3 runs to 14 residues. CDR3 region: CASRYGGNNQPQHF. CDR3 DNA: TGTGCCAGTAGATACGGGGGAAACAATCAGCCCCAGCATTTT.

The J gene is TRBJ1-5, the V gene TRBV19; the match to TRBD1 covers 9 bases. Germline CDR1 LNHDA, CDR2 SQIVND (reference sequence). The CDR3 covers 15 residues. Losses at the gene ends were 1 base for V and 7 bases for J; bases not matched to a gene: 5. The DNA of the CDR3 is TGTGCCAGTAGTATAGTGACAGGGGGAAGGCAGCCCCAGCATTTT. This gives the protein CASSIVTGGRQPQHF.

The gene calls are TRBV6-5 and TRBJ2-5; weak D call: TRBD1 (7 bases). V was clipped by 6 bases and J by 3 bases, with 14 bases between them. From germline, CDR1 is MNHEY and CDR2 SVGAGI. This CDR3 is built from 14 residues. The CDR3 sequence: CASRPTGEEETQYF. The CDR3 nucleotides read TGTGCCAGCAGACCTACAGGGGAGGAAGAGACCCAGTACTTC.

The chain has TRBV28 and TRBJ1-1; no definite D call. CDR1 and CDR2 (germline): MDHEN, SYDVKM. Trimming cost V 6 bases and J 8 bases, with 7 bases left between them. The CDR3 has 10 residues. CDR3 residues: CASRAREAFF. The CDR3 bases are TGTGCCAGCAGGGCCCGGGAAGCTTTCTTT.

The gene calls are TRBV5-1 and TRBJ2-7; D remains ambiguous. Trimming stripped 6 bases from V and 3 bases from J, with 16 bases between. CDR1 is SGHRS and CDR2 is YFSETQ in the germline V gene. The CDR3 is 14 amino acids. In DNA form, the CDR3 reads TGCGCCAGCAACTCCGGCGGTTCTGGCTACGAGCAGTACTTC. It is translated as CASNSGGSGYEQYF.